Sequencing of this T cell receptor (beta chain) was carried out in a study of T cell responses to AZD1222 COVID-19 vaccine (dated by TCRdb to the early 2020s). Looking at the study overall: AZD1222 recipients whose second dose came at about 4 weeks and those whose second dose came at about 12 weeks were combined into one group, since spike-specific TCR depth and breadth did not differ between the two schedules. A total of 233 trial participants underwent TCR sequencing, of whom roughly 210 had received two doses of AZD1222 and roughly 26 had received two doses of the MenACWY control vaccine. Trial participants were enrolled by age into subgroups of 18-55, 56-69 and 70-plus years, and around 140, 26 and 57 TCR-sequenced participants, respectively, were included in these subgroups.

Trimming at the junction amounts to 1 base on V and 5 bases on J, and the germline ends lie 12 bases apart. The germline V gene gives CDR1 as MGHDK and CDR2 as SYGVNS. The CDR3, from cysteine to phenylalanine, totals 15 residues. Just CDR3 DNA is preserved here, 45 bases in frame from base 1. Taken with the paper, the label for time point translates to: baseline before first vaccination. Samples from vaccinated people were obtained from the UK trials COV001 and COV002, which included a single-blind randomized controlled phase 2/3 trial of AZD1222 (ChAdOx1 nCoV-19) in healthy adults. For TCRbeta chain sequencing, PBMC samples were collected from trial participants at day 0 and at day 28 after the second dose. The CDR3 regions of human TCRbeta chains were subjected to immunosequencing. As for how the authors treated the data: Repertoire TCRs were checked for matches against a reference library of SARS-CoV-2-specific TCRs that had been generated using the MIRA antigen-specificity platform. Breadth was defined as the fraction of unique TCRs that were SARS-CoV-2-associated. Depth was defined as the fraction of total T cells that were SARS-CoV-2-associated. Using the MIRA data, each spike-specific TCR was mapped to the spike region that the TCR reacts to and placed in a CD4 or CD8 class. Log10-transformed breadth and depth values were compared by one-way ANOVA with Sidak's multiple comparisons tests. TCRdb stores this immuneACCESS table with in-frame sequences only. Part of the clones is absent; in the studies checked, under half of the shortfall reflects unresolved V genes, and no reason is known for the rest. The V and J calls and clone size come from that table; D and trimming were worked out from the DNA. In all, the sample holds 85,000 to 100,000 clones, and about nine tenths of those were seen once. Of the sample, around 9.6% is held by the ten largest clones.

The paper as a whole reports these results and caveats: In the small 56-69-year group, the increase in depth fell short of significance, most likely because of low power. Spike-specific TCR breadth and depth rose significantly after two AZD1222 doses compared with day 0 and with MenACWY recipients. Because no samples from the day 14 peak response were available, repertoires could be characterized only after the peak T cell response. Conclusions about previously exposed vaccinees were limited because only six AZD1222 recipients were SARS-CoV-2 seropositive at baseline. Epitopes outside the regions mutated in the B.1.351 and B.1.1.7 variants were reportedly recognized by nearly half of the unique spike-specific TCRs. Participants were mostly white British and included more females than males, and it was suggested by the authors that clonal diversity may have been underestimated. CD4 TCRs associated with the vaccine covered the entire spike protein, and the dominant responses were in regions 160-218 and 743-854.

In regard to this clone: No antigen is known for it. No base-level quality is on record; no much larger clone is a single base apart.

This TCR was sampled from an adult in good health. In this chain, TRBV25-1 is recombined with TRBJ1-5, with an unclear D gene assignment. Material: peripheral blood, obtained on day 0 of AZD1222 vaccination. The CDR3 is CASSESGPSDQPQHF. The DNA reads TGTGCCAGCAGTGAATCCGGTCCCTCCGATCAGCCCCAGCATTTT.